This T cell receptor (beta chain) was sequenced for a study of T cell changes during pregnancy in multiple sclerosis. The method was immunoSEQ multiplex PCR; TCRdb's version includes in-frame clones alone and lacks a portion of them. The sample lists roughly 60,000 clones; 75% to 95% were seen once. Germline assignment: CDR1 SGHTA and CDR2 FQGTGA. The CDR3 spans 16 residues. J gave up 9 bases and V 5 bases, and 12 bases lay outside the gene matches. This sample comprised peripheral blood, obtained before pregnancy. This chain links TRBV7-3 with TRBJ2-1; 11 bases line up with TRBD2. The sequence came from a female donor with multiple sclerosis, enrolled in a pregnancy study. CDR3 DNA sequence: TGTGCCAGCAGCCAAAGGGTAGCGGGGGGGCGTGGTGAGCAGTTCTTC. This gives the protein CASSQRVAGGRGEQFF. Full variable domain (missing parts from reference TRBV7-3 and TRBJ2-1): GAGVSQTPSNKVTEKGKYVELRCDPISGHTALYWYRQSLGQGPEFLIYFQGTGAADDSGLPNDRFFAVRPEGSVSTLKIQRTERGDSAVYLCASSQRVAGGRGEQFFGPGTRLTVL.